This T cell receptor (beta chain) was retrieved from a study of identical twins. Whole-study results and caveats: There was more out-of-frame TCR alpha sharing in monozygotic twins than models estimated.

Remarks on this clonotype: The antigen remains undetermined.

The CDR3 extends over 14 amino acids. With 1 base removed from V and 6 bases from J, the gap between germline ends came to 13 bases. Germline assignment: CDR1 SGHVS and CDR2 FNYEAQ. Unique molecular identifiers were present on the cDNA, which also gained a universal primer site by template switching. TCRdb itself ran the 5' RACE reads through MiXCR, one entry per CDR3 protein. The repertoire holds around 960,000 distinct CDR3 sequences, roughly an eighth seen once, with around 1.6% in the top ten. These data were also reused for a study on yellow fever vaccine responses in identical twins.

This chain connects TRBV7-6 to TRBJ2-7; tentatively, D is TRBD2 (6 bases). Material for sequencing was PBMCs. The clonotype comes from a woman younger than 30 in good health. In nucleotides, the CDR3 is TGTGCCAGCAGCTTAGGGTCGGGACTCAGCGAGCAGTACTTC. This translates into CASSLGSGLSEQYF.